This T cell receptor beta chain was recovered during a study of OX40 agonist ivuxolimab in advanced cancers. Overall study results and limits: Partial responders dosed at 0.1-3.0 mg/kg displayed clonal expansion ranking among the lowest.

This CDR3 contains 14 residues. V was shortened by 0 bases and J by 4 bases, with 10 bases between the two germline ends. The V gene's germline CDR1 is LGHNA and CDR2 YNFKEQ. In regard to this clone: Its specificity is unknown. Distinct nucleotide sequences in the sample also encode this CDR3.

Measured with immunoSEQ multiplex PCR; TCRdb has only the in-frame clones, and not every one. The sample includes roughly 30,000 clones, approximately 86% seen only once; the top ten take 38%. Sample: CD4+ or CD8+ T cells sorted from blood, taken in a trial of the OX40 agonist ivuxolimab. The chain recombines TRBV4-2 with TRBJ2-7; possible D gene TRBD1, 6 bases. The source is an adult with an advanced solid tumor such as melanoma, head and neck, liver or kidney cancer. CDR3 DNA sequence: TGTGCCAGCAGCCAAGACAGGGGCGGGTACGAGCAGTACTTC. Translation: CASSQDRGGYEQYF.